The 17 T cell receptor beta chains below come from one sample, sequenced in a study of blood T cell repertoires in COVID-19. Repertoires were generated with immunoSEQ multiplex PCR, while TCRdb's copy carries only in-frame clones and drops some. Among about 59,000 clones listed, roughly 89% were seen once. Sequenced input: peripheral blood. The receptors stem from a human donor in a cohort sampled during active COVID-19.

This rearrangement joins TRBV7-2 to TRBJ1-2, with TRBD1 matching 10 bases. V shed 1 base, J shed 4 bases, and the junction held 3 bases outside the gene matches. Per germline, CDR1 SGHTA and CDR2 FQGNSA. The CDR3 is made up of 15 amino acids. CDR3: CASSLGTGGIYGYTF. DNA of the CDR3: TGTGCCAGCAGCTTAGGGACAGGGGGTATCTATGGCTACACCTTC.

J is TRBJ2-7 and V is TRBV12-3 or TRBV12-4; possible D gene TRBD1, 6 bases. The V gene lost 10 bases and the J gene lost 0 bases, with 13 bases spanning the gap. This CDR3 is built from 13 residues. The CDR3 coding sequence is TGTGCCACGAGACAGGCCTCCTCCTACGAGCAGTACTTC. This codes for CATRQASSYEQYF.

In nucleotides, the CDR3 is TGTGCCAGCAGCTTCATACTAGCGGGGGAGGCAGATACGCAGTATTTT. Encoded protein: CASSFILAGEADTQYF. The rearrangement links TRBV11-2 to TRBJ2-3; TRBD2 matches 11 bases. V was clipped by 3 bases and J by 4 bases; unmatched bases: 6. Germline CDR1 is SGHAT and CDR2 is FQNNGV. This CDR3 is 16 amino acids long.

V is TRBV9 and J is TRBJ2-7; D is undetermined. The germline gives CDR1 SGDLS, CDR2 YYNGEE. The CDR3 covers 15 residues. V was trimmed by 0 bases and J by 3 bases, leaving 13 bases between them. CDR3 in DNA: TGTGCCAGCAGCGTAGCCGAGCGTCTGGGCTACGAGCAGTACTTC. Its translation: CASSVAERLGYEQYF.

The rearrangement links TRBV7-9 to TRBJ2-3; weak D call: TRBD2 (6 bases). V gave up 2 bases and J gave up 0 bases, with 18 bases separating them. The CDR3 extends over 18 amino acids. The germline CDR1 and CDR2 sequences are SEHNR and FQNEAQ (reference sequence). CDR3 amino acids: CASSLRRGGRSSTDTQYF. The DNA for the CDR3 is TGTGCCAGCAGCTTAAGGAGGGGAGGTCGGTCCAGCACAGATACGCAGTATTTT.

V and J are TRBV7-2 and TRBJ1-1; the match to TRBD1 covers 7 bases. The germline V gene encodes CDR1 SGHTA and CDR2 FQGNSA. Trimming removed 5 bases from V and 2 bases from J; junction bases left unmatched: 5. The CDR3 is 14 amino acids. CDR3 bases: TGTGCCAGCAGCCCGGGGACAGCCAACACTGAAGCTTTCTTT. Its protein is CASSPGTANTEAFF.

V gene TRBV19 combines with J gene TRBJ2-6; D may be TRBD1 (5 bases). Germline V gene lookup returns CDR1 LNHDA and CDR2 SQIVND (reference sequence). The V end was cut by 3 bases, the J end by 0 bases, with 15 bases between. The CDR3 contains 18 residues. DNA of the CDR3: TGTGCCAGTAGTATGGGGCGTGGGGCGGTCTCTGGGGCCAACGTCCTGACTTTC. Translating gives CASSMGRGAVSGANVLTF. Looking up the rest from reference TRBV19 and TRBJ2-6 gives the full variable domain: DGGITQSPKYLFRKEGQNVTLSCEQNLNHDAMYWYRQDPGQGLRLIYYSQIVNDFQKGDIAEGYSVSREKKESFPLTVTSAQKNPTAFYLCASSMGRGAVSGANVLTFGAGSRLTVL.

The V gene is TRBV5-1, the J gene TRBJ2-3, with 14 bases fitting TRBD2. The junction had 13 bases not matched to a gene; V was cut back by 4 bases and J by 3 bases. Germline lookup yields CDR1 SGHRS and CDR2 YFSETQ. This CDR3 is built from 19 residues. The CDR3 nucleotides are TGCGCCAGCAGCGTGGGTCCGGGACTAGCGGGGGATACTACAGATACGCAGTATTTT. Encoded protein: CASSVGPGLAGDTTDTQYF.

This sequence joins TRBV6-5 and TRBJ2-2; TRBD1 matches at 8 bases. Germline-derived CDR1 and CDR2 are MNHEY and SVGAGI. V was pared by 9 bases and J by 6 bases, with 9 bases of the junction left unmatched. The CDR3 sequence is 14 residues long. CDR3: CASGAGGFAGELFF. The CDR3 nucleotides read TGTGCCAGTGGCGCAGGGGGCTTCGCCGGGGAGCTGTTTTTT.

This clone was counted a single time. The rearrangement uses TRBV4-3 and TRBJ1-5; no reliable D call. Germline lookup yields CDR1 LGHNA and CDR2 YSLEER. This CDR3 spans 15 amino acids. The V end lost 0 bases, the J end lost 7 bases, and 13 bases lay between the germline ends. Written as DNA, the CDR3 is TGCGCCAGCAGCCAAGATCTTGGGGAGGGCCAGCCCCAGCATTTT. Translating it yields CASSQDLGEGQPQHF.

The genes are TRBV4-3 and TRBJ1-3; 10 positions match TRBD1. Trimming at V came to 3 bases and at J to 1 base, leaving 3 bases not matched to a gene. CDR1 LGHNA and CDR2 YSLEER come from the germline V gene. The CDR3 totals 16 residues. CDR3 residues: CASSHGTGESGNTIYF. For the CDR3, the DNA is TGCGCCAGCAGCCATGGGACAGGGGAGTCTGGAAACACCATATATTTT.

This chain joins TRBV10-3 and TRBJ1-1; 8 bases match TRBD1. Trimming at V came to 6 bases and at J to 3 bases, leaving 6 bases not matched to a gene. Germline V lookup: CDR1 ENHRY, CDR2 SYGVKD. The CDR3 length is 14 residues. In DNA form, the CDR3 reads TGTGCCATCAGAAGACAGGGGCGGGACACTGAAGCTTTCTTT. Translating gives CAIRRQGRDTEAFF.

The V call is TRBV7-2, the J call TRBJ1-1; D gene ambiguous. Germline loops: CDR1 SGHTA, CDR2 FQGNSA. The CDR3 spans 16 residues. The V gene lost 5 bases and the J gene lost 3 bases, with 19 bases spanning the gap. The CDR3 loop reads CASSPVGFAEDTEAFF. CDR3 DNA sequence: TGTGCCAGCAGCCCGGTTGGGTTTGCGGAGGACACTGAAGCTTTCTTT.

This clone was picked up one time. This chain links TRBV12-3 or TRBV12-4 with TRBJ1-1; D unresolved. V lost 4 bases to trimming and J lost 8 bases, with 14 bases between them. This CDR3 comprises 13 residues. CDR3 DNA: TGTGCCAGCAGTTCACCGGGGAGGCGAGAAGCTTTCTTT. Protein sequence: CASSSPGRREAFF.

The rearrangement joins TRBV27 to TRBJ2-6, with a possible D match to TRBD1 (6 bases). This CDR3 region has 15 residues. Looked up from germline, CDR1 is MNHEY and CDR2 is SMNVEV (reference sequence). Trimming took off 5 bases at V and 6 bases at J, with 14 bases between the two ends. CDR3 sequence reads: CASSMTGTVANVLTF. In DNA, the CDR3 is TGTGCCAGCAGTATGACAGGTACGGTGGCCAACGTCCTGACTTTC.

CDR3 in amino acids: CASTWTSGGTDTQYF. The DNA for the CDR3 is TGTGCCAGCACCTGGACTAGCGGGGGCACAGATACGCAGTATTTT. This chain connects TRBV5-6 to TRBJ2-3; TRBD2 matches at 12 bases. Losses at the gene ends were 6 bases for V and 1 base for J; bases not matched to a gene: 3. This CDR3 is 15 amino acids long. CDR1 SGHDT and CDR2 YYEEEE come from the germline V gene. Filled out from reference TRBV5-6 and TRBJ2-3, the complete variable domain reads DAGVTQSPTHLIKTRGQQVTLRCSPKSGHDTVSWYQQALGQGPQFIFQYYEEEERQRGNFPDRFSGHQFPNYSSELNVNALLLGDSALYLCASTWTSGGTDTQYFGPGTRLTVL.

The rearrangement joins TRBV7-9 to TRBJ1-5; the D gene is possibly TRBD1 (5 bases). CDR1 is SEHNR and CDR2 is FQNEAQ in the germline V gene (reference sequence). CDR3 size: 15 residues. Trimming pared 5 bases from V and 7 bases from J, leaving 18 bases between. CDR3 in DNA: TGTGCCAGCAGCAATAGGGACGGGGGAAGACAGCCCCAGCATTTT. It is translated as CASSNRDGGRQPQHF.